The TCR beta chain described here comes from a study of CD8+CD57+ T cells in acquired aplastic anemia. The wider study: DNA per sorted CD4+ or CD8+ sample ranged about 0.2 to 30 ug, averaging roughly 3.2 ug. Whole-study results and caveats: Levels of CD8+ Simpson's diversity were not significantly distinct in patients versus controls. Patients and controls shared roughly 28 CD8+ CDR3 sequences, which appeared highly expressed in patients and within their immunodominant clones.

TCR beta VDJ combinations and CDR3 sequences were profiled from genomic DNA. TCRdb reanalysed the reads using MiXCR and keeps one entry per CDR3 protein. The table has about 470,000 distinct CDR3 sequences, around 30% seen once. Sequencing was done on patients that had shown CD8+CD57+ cell expansion by flow cytometry. The blood sampling took place in patients who had so far received no therapy. About this clonotype: The antigen is not known. Being one base from a much bigger clone, this may be a read error.

The CDR3 has 14 amino acids. Germline loops: CDR1 LNHDA, CDR2 SQIVND (reference sequence). V was trimmed by 7 bases and J by 12 bases, leaving 21 bases between them. The TCR comes from a human donor with aplastic anemia. The chain employs TRBV19 and TRBJ1-4, with D maybe TRBD1 (5 bases). Specimen: sorted CD4+, CD8+, or CD8+CD57+ T cells (not recorded which) from PBMCs. CDR3 in amino acids: CASTTRAGLEELFF. CDR3 nucleotides: TGTGCCAGTACCACCAGGGCAGGATTGGAGGAACTGTTTTTT.